Each of the 5 T cell receptor beta chains below was sequenced from the same sample in a study of identical twins. MiXCR was run by TCRdb on the 5' RACE reads, yielding one entry per CDR3 protein. This sample has roughly 290,000 distinct CDR3 sequences, with roughly 10% found just once. The data also belong to a second study, concerning yellow fever vaccine responses in identical twins.

Specimen: CD8+ T cells sorted from blood. These receptor sequences come from a woman younger than 30 in good health.

J is TRBJ2-5 and V is TRBV7-9; the match to TRBD1 covers 8 bases. CDR1 is SEHNR, CDR2 FQNEAQ, per germline (reference sequence). This CDR3 comprises 15 residues. The V and J ends lost 4 bases and 0 bases, in that order; junction bases with no gene match: 4. Here the CDR3 reads CASSWGDRNQETQYF. The CDR3 nucleotides read TGTGCCAGCAGCTGGGGGGACAGGAACCAAGAGACCCAGTACTTC.

This clonotype was seen many times. This chain uses TRBV6-1 with TRBJ2-7; no reliable D call. This CDR3 comprises 12 residues. Trimming removed 6 bases at V and 4 bases at J, with 10 bases between. Per the germline V gene, CDR1 is MNHNS and CDR2 is SASEGT. This chain's CDR3 is CASSDLTYEQYF. The CDR3 DNA sequence: TGTGCCAGCAGCGACCTTACGTACGAGCAGTACTTC.

This clonotype was detected ten times or more. The chain combines TRBV10-2 with TRBJ2-1; D is ambiguous. From germline, CDR1 is WSHSY and CDR2 SAAADI. CDR3 size: 12 residues. The V end lost 3 bases, the J end lost 7 bases, and 7 bases lay between the germline ends. Here the CDR3 reads CASSDLLNEQFF. The DNA of the CDR3 is TGCGCCAGCAGTGACCTCCTGAATGAGCAGTTCTTC.

This clonotype was counted ten times or more. This chain uses TRBV5-1 with TRBJ1-2; D not certain. CDR3 length: 15 residues. V lost 0 bases and J 2 bases, leaving 11 bases between the germline ends. Per germline, CDR1 SGHRS and CDR2 YFSETQ. This CDR3 reads CASSLDGVGNYGYTF. The CDR3, as DNA: TGCGCCAGCAGCTTGGACGGGGTTGGGAACTATGGCTACACCTTC.

This clonotype was seen repeatedly, ten times or more. V gene TRBV29-1 combines with J gene TRBJ2-7, with 8 positions matching TRBD2. In germline, CDR1 is SQVTM, CDR2 ANQGSEA. CDR3 size: 13 residues. Trimming removed 5 bases from V and 4 bases from J; junction bases left unmatched: 7. CDR3 DNA: TGCAGCGTTAAGTTAGCGGGGAAATACGAGCAGTACTTC. Protein: CSVKLAGKYEQYF.